The rows below give T cell receptor beta chains drawn from one sample of a study of T cell changes during pregnancy in multiple sclerosis. The data were produced by immunoSEQ multiplex PCR, yet TCRdb's version contains in-frame clones alone and is incomplete. The profile shows about 110,000 clones, 85% to 95% of them singletons. This specimen consisted of peripheral blood, obtained after pregnancy. These receptors originate from a female donor with multiple sclerosis, enrolled in a pregnancy study. Both conserved end residues are part of each CDR3.

v_call,cdr3_aa
TRBV15,CATSRSGGNYGYTF
TRBV5-1,CASSLRGRDTDTQYF
TRBV19,CASSMGLAGVPGELFF
TRBV5-8,CASSSDYTDTQYF
TRBV5-4,CASSFRTGANTEAFF
TRBV12-2,CASRSLPDYSTDTQYF
TRBV6-1,CASSGTGIVDTQYF
TRBV7-9,CASSFQDNQPQHF
TRBV7-8,CASSLGVERYKLETQYF
TRBV4-2,CASSVETGGGYGYTF
TRBV4-1,CASSPSGGAETQYF
TRBV18,CASIDRGGYEQYF
TRBV5-1,CASSLAGTGGENYGYTF
TRBV9,CASSVGAGEETQYF
TRBV7-8,CASSPGGNPEAFF
TRBV9,CASSVNAGGETQYF
TRBV5-1,CASSSGLAGGHEQYF
TRBV19,CASSIWAGGIGELFF
TRBV2,CASSSQGWEGYTF
TRBV5-1,CASSLEGTGAEKLFF
TRBV5-5,CASSLIIRDTEAFF
TRBV25-1,CASSGPRHLSGNTIYF
TRBV11-2,CASSFIAGGEQYF
TRBV7-3,CASSLIGRGNEQFF
TRBV5-1,CASSEDGQVVYGYTF
TRBV19,CASSITGQGARQPQHF
TRBV5-1,CASPFASTAGNTIYF
TRBV28,CASSPGTSGHYNEQFF
TRBV5-4,CASSFFNRGHETQYF
TRBV30,CAWSRTGNYGYTF
TRBV5-4,CASSRNTEAFF
TRBV19,CASSRTGGTGQPQHF
TRBV6-6,CASKYGAEDTQYF
TRBV19,CASSIDAQGNEQYF
TRBV5-4,CASSFTGANQPQHF
TRBV5-1,CTSSLRTGVGTDTQYF